The sequence of this TCR beta chain was determined in a study of blood T cell repertoires in COVID-19. Clones were read by immunoSEQ multiplex PCR, and TCRdb kept only the in-frame ones, dropping some. The profile covers 150,000 to 200,000 clones, with less than 85% appearing a single time and roughly 7% taken by the ten largest. The CDR3 length is 16 residues. V shed 0 bases and J 4 bases; nucleotides not matched to a gene: 8. CDR1 is SGHRS and CDR2 is YFSETQ in the germline V gene. The TCR was taken from a human donor in a cohort sampled during active COVID-19. The chain is built from TRBV5-1 and TRBJ1-2, with 8 bases fitting TRBD1. The sequenced material came from peripheral blood. This chain's CDR3 is CASSLGPDGTGYGYTF. The CDR3 coding sequence is TGCGCCAGCAGCTTGGGGCCGGACGGGACAGGCTATGGCTACACCTTC.